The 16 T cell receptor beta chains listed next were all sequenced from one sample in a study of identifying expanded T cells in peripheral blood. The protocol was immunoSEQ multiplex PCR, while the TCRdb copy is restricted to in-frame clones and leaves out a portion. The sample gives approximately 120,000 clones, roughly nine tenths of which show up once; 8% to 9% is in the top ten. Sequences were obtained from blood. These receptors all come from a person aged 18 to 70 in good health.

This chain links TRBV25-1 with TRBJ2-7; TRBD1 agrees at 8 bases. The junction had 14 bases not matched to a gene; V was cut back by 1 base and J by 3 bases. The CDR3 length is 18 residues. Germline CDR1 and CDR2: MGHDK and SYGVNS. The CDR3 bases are TGTGCCAGCAGTGAATCTGGACAGGGAGCGAGTTGGGTCTACGAGCAGTACTTC. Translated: CASSESGQGASWVYEQYF.

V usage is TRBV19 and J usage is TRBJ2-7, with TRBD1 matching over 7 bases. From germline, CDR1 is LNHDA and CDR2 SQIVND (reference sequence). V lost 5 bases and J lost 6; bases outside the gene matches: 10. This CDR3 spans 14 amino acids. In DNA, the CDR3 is TGTGCCAGTAGTGTGGGACAGCCGTCCGTCGAGCAGTACTTC. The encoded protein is CASSVGQPSVEQYF.

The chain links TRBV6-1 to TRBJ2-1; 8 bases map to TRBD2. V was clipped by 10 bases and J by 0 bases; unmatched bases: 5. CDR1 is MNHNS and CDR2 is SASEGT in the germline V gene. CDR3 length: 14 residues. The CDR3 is CATCRGGSYNEQFF. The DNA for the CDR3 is TGTGCCACCTGCCGGGGGGGCTCCTACAATGAGCAGTTCTTC.

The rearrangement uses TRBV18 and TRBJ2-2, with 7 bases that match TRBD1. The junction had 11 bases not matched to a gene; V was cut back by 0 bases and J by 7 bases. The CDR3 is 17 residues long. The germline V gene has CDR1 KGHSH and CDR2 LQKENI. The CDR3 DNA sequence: TGTGCCAGCTCACCACCCTCTCGGTTAGGGGGCAACGGGGAGCTGTTTTTT. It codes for CASSPPSRLGGNGELFF.

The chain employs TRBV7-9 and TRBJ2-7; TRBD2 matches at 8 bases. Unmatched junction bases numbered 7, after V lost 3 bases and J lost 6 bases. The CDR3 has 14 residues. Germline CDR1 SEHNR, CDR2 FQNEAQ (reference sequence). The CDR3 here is CASSLGLGSGEQYF. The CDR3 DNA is TGTGCCAGCAGCTTGGGACTAGGTAGTGGCGAGCAGTACTTC.

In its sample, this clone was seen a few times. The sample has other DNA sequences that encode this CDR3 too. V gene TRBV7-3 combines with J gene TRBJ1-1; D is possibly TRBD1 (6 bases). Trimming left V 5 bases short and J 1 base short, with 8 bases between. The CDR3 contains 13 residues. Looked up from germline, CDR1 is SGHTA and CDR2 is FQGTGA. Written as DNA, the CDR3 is TGTGCCAGCAGCACACAGGGGAACACTGAAGCTTTCTTT. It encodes CASSTQGNTEAFF.

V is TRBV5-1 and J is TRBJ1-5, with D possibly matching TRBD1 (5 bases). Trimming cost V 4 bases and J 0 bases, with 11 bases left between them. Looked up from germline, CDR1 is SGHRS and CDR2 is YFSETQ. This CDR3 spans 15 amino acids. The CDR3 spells CASSPQGLSNQPQHF. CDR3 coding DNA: TGCGCCAGCAGCCCCCAGGGACTTAGCAATCAGCCCCAGCATTTT.

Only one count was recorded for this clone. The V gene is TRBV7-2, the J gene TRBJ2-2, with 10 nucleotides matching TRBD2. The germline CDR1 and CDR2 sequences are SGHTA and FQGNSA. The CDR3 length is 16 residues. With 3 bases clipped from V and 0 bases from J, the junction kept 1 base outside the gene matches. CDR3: CASSFSGGPNTGELFF. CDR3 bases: TGTGCCAGCAGCTTTAGCGGGGGGCCGAACACCGGGGAGCTGTTTTTT.

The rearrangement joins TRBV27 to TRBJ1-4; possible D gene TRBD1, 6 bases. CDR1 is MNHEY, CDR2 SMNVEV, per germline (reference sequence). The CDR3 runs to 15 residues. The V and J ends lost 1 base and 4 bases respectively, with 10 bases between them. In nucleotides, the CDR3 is TGTGCCAGCAGTTTATTCACACAGGGTAATGAAAAACTGTTTTTT. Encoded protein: CASSLFTQGNEKLFF.

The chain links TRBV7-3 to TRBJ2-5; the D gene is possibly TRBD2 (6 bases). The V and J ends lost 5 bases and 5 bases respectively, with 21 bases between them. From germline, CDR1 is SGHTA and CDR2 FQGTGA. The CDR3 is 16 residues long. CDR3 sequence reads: CASSPSLGVSGETQYF. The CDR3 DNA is TGTGCCAGCAGCCCTAGCCTTGGGGTGAGCGGGGAGACCCAGTACTTC.

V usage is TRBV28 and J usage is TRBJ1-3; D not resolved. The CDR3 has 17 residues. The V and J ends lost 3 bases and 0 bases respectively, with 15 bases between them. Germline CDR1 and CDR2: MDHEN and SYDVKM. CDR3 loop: CASSFHSTAYSGNTIYF. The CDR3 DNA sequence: TGTGCCAGCAGTTTCCACTCAACTGCCTACTCTGGAAACACCATATATTTT.

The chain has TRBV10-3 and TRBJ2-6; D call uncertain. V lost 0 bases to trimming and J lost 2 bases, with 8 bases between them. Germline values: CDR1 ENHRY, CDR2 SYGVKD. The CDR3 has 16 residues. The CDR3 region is CAISESTSPGANVLTF. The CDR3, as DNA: TGTGCCATCAGTGAGTCGACAAGCCCTGGGGCCAACGTCCTGACTTTC.

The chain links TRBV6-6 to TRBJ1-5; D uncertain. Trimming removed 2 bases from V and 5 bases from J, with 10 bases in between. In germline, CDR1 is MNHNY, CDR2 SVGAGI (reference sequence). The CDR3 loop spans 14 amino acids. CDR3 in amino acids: CASSYEARDQPQHF. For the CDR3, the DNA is TGTGCCAGCAGTTACGAGGCGCGAGATCAGCCCCAGCATTTT.

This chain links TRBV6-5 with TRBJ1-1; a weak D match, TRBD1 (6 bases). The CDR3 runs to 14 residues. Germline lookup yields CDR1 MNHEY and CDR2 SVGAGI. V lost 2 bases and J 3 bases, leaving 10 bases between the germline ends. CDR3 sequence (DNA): TGTGCCAGCAGTTACGGGGGGGCACACACTGAAGCTTTCTTT. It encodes CASSYGGAHTEAFF.

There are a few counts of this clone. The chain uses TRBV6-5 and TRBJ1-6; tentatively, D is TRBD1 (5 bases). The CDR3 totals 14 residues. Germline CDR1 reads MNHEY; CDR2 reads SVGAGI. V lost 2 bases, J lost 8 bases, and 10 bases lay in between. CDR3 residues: CASSYGGIDSPLHF. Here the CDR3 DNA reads TGTGCCAGCAGTTACGGGGGAATCGATTCACCCCTCCACTTT.

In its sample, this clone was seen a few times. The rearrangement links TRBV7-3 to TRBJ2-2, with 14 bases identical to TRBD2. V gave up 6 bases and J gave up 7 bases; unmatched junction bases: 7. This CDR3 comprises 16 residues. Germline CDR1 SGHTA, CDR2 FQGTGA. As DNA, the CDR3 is TGTGCCAGCAGGCCCGGGGGACTAGCGGGAGTCGGGGAGCTGTTTTTT. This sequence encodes CASRPGGLAGVGELFF.